Each of the 20 T cell receptor beta chains below was sequenced from the same sample in a study of cytotoxic CD8 clonotypes in ibrutinib-treated CLL. Produced via immunoSEQ multiplex PCR; TCRdb's table is partial and in-frame only. The data show about 7,000 clones, over 60% seen once. The material sequenced was PBMCs, taken before ibrutinib treatment. These receptors were taken from a human donor with chronic lymphocytic leukemia.

This chain connects TRBV4-1 to TRBJ2-6; no reliable D call. CDR3 length: 13 residues. The V and J ends lost 3 bases and 4 bases respectively, with 4 bases between them. The germline gives CDR1 MGHRA, CDR2 YSYEKL. DNA of the CDR3: TGCGCCAGCAGCCAGCCCGGGGCCAACGTCCTGACTTTC. This codes for CASSQPGANVLTF.

This chain joins TRBV29-1 and TRBJ1-4; D call uncertain. Trimming took 6 bases from V and 8 from J, leaving 22 bases between them. Germline CDR1 and CDR2: SQVTM and ANQGSEA. The CDR3 is 15 amino acids. CDR3 region: CSVAGVGSPSEKLFF. Here the CDR3 DNA reads TGCAGCGTAGCGGGTGTGGGGAGTCCTTCCGAAAAACTGTTTTTT.

The V and J genes are TRBV7-2 and TRBJ1-5, with D tentatively TRBD1 (5 bases). The CDR3 sequence is 14 residues long. V gave up 1 base and J gave up 7 bases, with 11 bases separating them. CDR1 and CDR2 (germline): SGHTA, FQGNSA. CDR3 residues: CASSLGGEGQPQHF. The CDR3 DNA reads TGTGCCAGCAGCTTAGGAGGGGAGGGACAGCCCCAGCATTTT. The whole variable domain, filled in from reference TRBV7-2 and TRBJ1-5, reads GAGVSQSPSNKVTEKGKDVELRCDPISGHTALYWYRQSLGQGLEFLIYFQGNSAPDKSGLPSDRFSAERTGGSVSTLTIQRTQQEDSAVYLCASSLGGEGQPQHFGDGTRLSIL.

The rearrangement uses TRBV27 and TRBJ1-1; possible D gene TRBD1, 5 bases. This CDR3 has 14 residues. Trimming pared 6 bases from V and 2 bases from J, leaving 13 bases between. The V gene's germline CDR1 is MNHEY and CDR2 SMNVEV (reference sequence). The CDR3 sequence is CASRSGPRNTEAFF. CDR3 in DNA: TGTGCCAGCAGATCAGGGCCTAGAAACACTGAAGCTTTCTTT.

This clone came up a few times. This chain links TRBV7-9 with TRBJ2-5, with TRBD1 matching 8 bases. Germline V lookup: CDR1 SEHNR, CDR2 FQNEAQ (reference sequence). V lost 1 base, J lost 5 bases, and 9 bases stayed unmatched. The CDR3 has 16 amino acids. CDR3 nucleotide sequence: TGTGCCAGCAGCTTAGGGGCCAGGGGGCATTCGGAGACCCAGTACTTC. This sequence encodes CASSLGARGHSETQYF.

V gene TRBV4-2 combines with J gene TRBJ2-3; 14 bases match TRBD2. This CDR3 contains 19 residues. After removal of 5 bases from V and 0 bases from J, the junction contained 10 bases not matched to a gene. The germline V gene encodes CDR1 LGHNA and CDR2 YNFKEQ. CDR3 nucleotides: TGTGCCAGCAGCATTGGACTAGCGGGGGGAGATCCTAGCACAGATACGCAGTATTTT. Translating gives CASSIGLAGGDPSTDTQYF.

This chain connects TRBV7-9 to TRBJ2-1; 8 bases fit TRBD1. V lost 5 bases to trimming and J lost 0 bases; unmatched junction nucleotides: 3. CDR1 and CDR2 from the germline V gene are SEHNR and FQNEAQ (reference sequence). This CDR3 comprises 15 residues. DNA of the CDR3: TGTGCCAGCAGCAACACAGGGGGCTCCTACAATGAGCAGTTCTTC. The encoded protein is CASSNTGGSYNEQFF.

There are a few counts of this clone. This chain links TRBV19 with TRBJ1-5; D is possibly TRBD1 (5 bases). V lost 5 bases and J lost 0, with 20 bases in between. Germline-derived CDR1 and CDR2 are LNHDA and SQIVND (reference sequence). This CDR3 region has 18 residues. For the CDR3, the DNA is TGTGCCAGTAGTCCTCCAGGGCACACTTTCTATAGCAATCAGCCCCAGCATTTT. This encodes CASSPPGHTFYSNQPQHF. Together with reference TRBV19 and TRBJ1-5, the CDR3 gives the full variable domain: DGGITQSPKYLFRKEGQNVTLSCEQNLNHDAMYWYRQDPGQGLRLIYYSQIVNDFQKGDIAEGYSVSREKKESFPLTVTSAQKNPTAFYLCASSPPGHTFYSNQPQHFGDGTRLSIL.

The V gene is TRBV10-3, the J gene TRBJ2-7; a weak D match, TRBD2 (6 bases). With 6 bases removed from V and 4 bases from J, the gap between germline ends came to 19 bases. There are 15 residues in the CDR3. Germline V gene lookup returns CDR1 ENHRY and CDR2 SYGVKD. The CDR3 reads CAISTSGTVSYEQYF. The CDR3 DNA is TGTGCCATCAGCACGTCCGGGACTGTATCTTACGAGCAGTACTTC.

This clone has just one count. The chain uses TRBV11-2 and TRBJ2-7; 8 positions match TRBD1. The CDR3 has 17 amino acids. The germline CDR1 and CDR2 sequences are SGHAT and FQNNGV. With V trimmed by 6 bases and J by 6 bases, 19 bases remained unmatched. CDR3 sequence (DNA): TGTGCCAGCAGTACTTTTCACAGAACAGGGGGTATAGGCGAGCAGTACTTC. Translated, it gives CASSTFHRTGGIGEQYF.

V gene TRBV9 combines with J gene TRBJ1-3; possibly TRBD1 for D (6 bases). This CDR3 spans 16 amino acids. CDR1 and CDR2 from the germline V gene are SGDLS and YYNGEE. V dropped 4 bases and J dropped 1 base, with 15 bases sitting between them. The CDR3 is CASSPRTAYSGNTIYF. The CDR3, as DNA: TGTGCCAGCAGCCCCAGGACAGCCTATTCTGGAAACACCATATATTTT. The full variable domain, with the rest looked up from reference TRBV9 and TRBJ1-3, is DSGVTQTPKHLITATGQRVTLRCSPRSGDLSVYWYQQSLDQGLQFLIQYYNGEERAKGNILERFSAQQFPDLHSELNLSSLELGDSALYFCASSPRTAYSGNTIYFGEGSWLTVV.

The CDR3 region is CASSLSRDSQQYF. CDR3 nucleotide sequence: TGTGCCAGCAGTTTATCCCGGGACAGCCAGCAGTACTTC. The V gene is TRBV27, the J gene TRBJ2-7, with 7 bases matching TRBD1. The V segment lost 0 bases and the J segment 8 bases; nucleotides outside the gene matches: 4. The CDR3 has 13 residues. The germline CDR1 and CDR2 sequences are MNHEY and SMNVEV (reference sequence).

The chain recombines TRBV2 with TRBJ2-7, with a tentative D call TRBD1 (8 bases). Germline values: CDR1 SNHLY, CDR2 FYNNEI. With 2 bases removed from V and 5 bases from J, the gap between germline ends came to 16 bases. The CDR3 extends over 15 amino acids. The CDR3 nucleotides are TGTGCCAGCAGTGAAACAGGGGGGGGATCCCACGAGCAGTACTTC. It is translated as CASSETGGGSHEQYF.

The V call is TRBV5-4, the J call TRBJ2-7, with D possibly matching TRBD1 (6 bases). The V end lost 2 bases, the J end lost 5 bases, and 17 bases lay between the germline ends. CDR3 size: 15 residues. The V gene's germline CDR1 is SGHNT and CDR2 YYREEE (reference sequence). The CDR3 spells CASSLYQLGAHEQYF. The CDR3 region has the DNA TGTGCCAGCAGCTTATACCAGTTGGGGGCCCACGAGCAGTACTTC.

This sequence joins TRBV5-4 and TRBJ2-1, with D possibly being TRBD1 (5 bases). Germline CDR1 is SGHNT and CDR2 is YYREEE (reference sequence). This CDR3 contains 15 residues. Trimming stripped 4 bases from V and 0 bases from J, with 11 bases between. The CDR3: CASSATVDSYNEQFF. In DNA, the CDR3 is TGTGCCAGCAGCGCGACAGTTGACTCCTACAATGAGCAGTTCTTC.

J is TRBJ2-7 and V is TRBV28; 9 bases are shared with TRBD2. CDR1 MDHEN and CDR2 SYDVKM come from the germline V gene. V shed 3 bases, J shed 4 bases, and the junction held 7 bases outside the gene matches. The CDR3 contains 15 residues. The DNA for the CDR3 is TGTGCCAGCAGTTTCCGGCGGGGGGGGATTTACGAGCAGTACTTC. Translating it yields CASSFRRGGIYEQYF.

This chain uses TRBV5-1 with TRBJ1-1, with D unclear. V was clipped by 0 bases and J by 6 bases, with 18 bases between them. The germline CDR1 and CDR2 sequences are SGHRS and YFSETQ. The CDR3 sequence is 16 residues long. The CDR3: CASSLGRVSANSEAFF. The CDR3 bases are TGCGCCAGCAGCTTGGGGCGCGTCTCCGCCAACTCTGAAGCTTTCTTT.

The genes are TRBV15 and TRBJ2-1; D possibly corresponds to TRBD1 (5 bases). The V end lost 0 bases, the J end lost 10 bases, and 16 bases lay between the germline ends. CDR3 length: 15 amino acids. Germline CDR1 reads LNHNV; CDR2 reads YYDKDF (reference sequence). The CDR3 reads CATSRDQGGFSEQFF. DNA for the CDR3: TGTGCCACCAGCAGAGATCAGGGCGGATTTAGCGAGCAGTTCTTC.

J is TRBJ2-7 and V is TRBV25-1; 7 nucleotides align to TRBD1. Per germline, CDR1 MGHDK and CDR2 SYGVNS. V lost 6 bases to trimming and J lost 2 bases; unmatched junction nucleotides: 10. The CDR3 is made up of 15 amino acids. The CDR3 sequence is CASSANRGLPYEQYF. CDR3 nucleotide sequence: TGTGCCAGCAGCGCCAACAGGGGCCTCCCCTACGAGCAGTACTTC.

V usage is TRBV6-5 and J usage is TRBJ2-6; TRBD1 might be the D (6 bases). Trimming took 6 bases from V and 0 from J, leaving 9 bases between them. The CDR3 extends over 15 amino acids. Per the germline V gene, CDR1 is MNHEY and CDR2 is SVGAGI. DNA of the CDR3: TGTGCCAGCAGGGGACAAAGCTCTGGGGCCAACGTCCTGACTTTC. This encodes CASRGQSSGANVLTF.